The clone carrying this TCR beta chain showed up just a few times. The CDR3 contains 14 residues. CDR1 is KGHSH and CDR2 is LQKENI in the germline V gene. Trimming stripped 4 bases from V and 4 bases from J, with 14 bases between. This specimen belongs to a study of human T cells and chemical hapten exposure. Described time point: patch test 2, 6 weeks after DPC sensitization. Documented treatment: therapeutic diphenylcyclopropenone sensitization with weekly scalp DPC. TCRdb fed the RACE reads into MiXCR, producing one record per CDR3 protein. Seen here are 65,000 to 100,000 distinct CDR3 sequences, less than 8.5% observed once, and the top ten hold 1% to 1.5%.

This TCR derives from a woman aged 25-40 years with alopecia areata. Some clones in this sample may be carry-over from other donors' samples. The chain is built from TRBV18 and TRBJ2-7; no clear D gene. The sequencing here drew on whole blood, taken in connection with sensitization to the hapten diphenylcyclopropenone (DPC). CDR3: CASSLRTDAYEQYF. DNA of the CDR3: TGTGCCAGCTCACTCAGGACGGACGCTTACGAGCAGTACTTC.